This T cell receptor (beta chain) was recorded in a study of cytomegalovirus exposure and HLA in healthy donors (dated by TCRdb to 2015 to 2018). Regarding the complete study: The 650 to 750 repertoires of the first cohort and the 110 or so validation repertoires were produced on the same platform, according to a later analysis. The aim of the study was to test whether cataloging public T cell receptors could identify signatures of past pathogen exposure. In addition to the first cohort of 650 to 800 subjects, a separate validation cohort of 100 to 150 different subjects was used. To predict cytomegalovirus infection status, the study brought together high-throughput TCR immunosequencing, statistical association of individual TCRs with disease status, and machine learning. What the study reported, not specific to this receptor: Of the cluster scores, 85% to 95% were above 0 in a later analysis, which found that TCRs clustered in the first cohort also tended to co-occur in the 120 validation repertoires. The authors suggested that the approach could potentially be generalized to other disease states and immunological phenotypes. The study gave a list of 150 to 200 TCR beta chains associated with cytomegalovirus. A few of the identified cytomegalovirus-associated TCR beta chains were confirmed in vitro to be specific for cytomegalovirus antigens. A later analysis lacked HLA typing for the validation cohort, so it scored co-occurrence in that cohort across all 110 or so repertoires. The classifier was reported to diagnose cytomegalovirus status with high specificity and sensitivity in both the original cohort and the validation cohort. Across donors, most TCR sequences were observed very rarely, whereas some public TCRs were present in many individuals.

The protocol used for the library was the immunoSEQ multiplex PCR assay. The original methods were these. A statistical classification framework was built for diagnosing cytomegalovirus status from the catalog of TCR beta chain sequences. TCRdb holds this immuneACCESS table with in-frame rearrangements only. Some clones are missing; in checked studies, unresolved V genes explain under half, and the rest has no known cause. The V and J calls and clone size are taken from that table; D and trimming were inferred from the DNA. Counted in this sample were some 150,000 clones; 87% of them appeared once. The ten largest account for 4.5% of the sample. Separate from the approximately 700-subject first cohort, the validation cohort of about 110 subjects was the group to which the donors belonged. Regarding this clone: This clone's antigen is unknown. Qualities for individual bases were not recorded, and no much larger clone is one base off.

This TCR derives from a man aged 18 to 35 in good health and CMV-seropositive. Sequenced sample: PBMCs.

The bases read TGTGCCAGCAGTGAAGAGATTAGGACACACGACAATGAGCAGTTCTTC. This codes for CASSEEIRTHDNEQFF. Recombination joined TRBV25-1 with TRBJ2-1; the D gene is perhaps TRBD1, from 5 matching bases. The CDR3 spans 16 residues, from the cysteine through the phenylalanine. Here the CDR3 DNA is all that survives: 48 bases in frame from base 1. V sheds 2 bases and J sheds 5 bases, leaving 16 bases between their ends. The germline V gene sets CDR1 to MGHDK and CDR2 to SYGVNS.